The clone carrying this TCR beta chain was detected once. Its antigen remains unidentified. The junction had 5 bases not matched to a gene; V was cut back by 6 bases and J by 3 bases. Germline values: CDR1 MNHEY, CDR2 SVGAGI. The CDR3 spans 15 residues. CD4+ naive, central memory, regulatory and stem cell-like memory subsets were isolated by sorting on CD45RO/CCR7/CD25/CD127/CD95/CD27. The isolated RNA, all of it, was reverse transcribed, so expressed TCRB transcripts were what got sequenced. Some clones are missing from TCRdb's copy, which holds only in-frame ones; the method was immunoSEQ multiplex PCR. The sample yields around 19,000 clones, around 50% seen once. The data were obtained in a study of beta chain features in type 1 diabetes. Study-level findings and limits: Any PCR bias toward short templates would affect both groups alike.

The clonotype comes from a man aged 18 to 29 in good health. The chain is built from TRBV6-5 and TRBJ2-3; 11 nucleotides line up with TRBD1. The sample taken for sequencing was stem cell memory CD4+ T cells from blood. CDR3 loop: CASSRGTGGTDTQYF. The CDR3 coding sequence is TGTGCCAGCAGCCGGGGGACAGGGGGAACAGATACGCAGTATTTT.